This passage covers 26 T cell receptor beta chains from one sample sequenced in a study of OX40 agonist ivuxolimab in advanced cancers. Assay: immunoSEQ multiplex PCR; the TCRdb copy retains only in-frame clones and omits some. The data hold 55,000 to 65,000 clones, with about 90% observed a single time. The sample was CD4+ or CD8+ T cells sorted from blood, taken in a trial of the OX40 agonist ivuxolimab. Source of these receptors: an adult with an advanced solid tumor such as melanoma, head and neck, liver or kidney cancer.

This CDR3 reads CASSPGQRSNTEAFF. The CDR3, as DNA: TGTGCCAGCAGCCCAGGACAGAGGTCGAACACTGAAGCTTTCTTT. V gene TRBV6-6 combines with J gene TRBJ1-1, with D perhaps matching TRBD1 (6 bases). This CDR3 is built from 15 residues. Deletions cut 6 bases from V and 1 base from J, with 15 bases between. Germline CDR1 is MNHNY and CDR2 is SVGAGI (reference sequence).

With regard to this clone: Other nucleotide sequences in the sample specify the same CDR3. This chain connects TRBV9 to TRBJ2-2, with 12 bases aligning to TRBD2. The CDR3 spans 20 residues. V lost 0 bases, J lost 0 bases, and 9 bases stayed unmatched. From germline, CDR1 is SGDLS and CDR2 YYNGEE. The CDR3 spells CASSVESLAGGTANTGELFF. Here the CDR3 DNA reads TGTGCCAGCAGCGTAGAGTCACTAGCGGGGGGAACCGCGAACACCGGGGAGCTGTTTTTT.

This sequence joins TRBV11-3 and TRBJ2-5, with 9 nucleotides matching TRBD2. Germline V gene sequence: CDR1 SGHNT, CDR2 YENEEA. The J segment lost 11 bases and the V segment lost 3 bases, leaving 10 bases of the junction unmatched. The CDR3 loop spans 14 amino acids. The CDR3 here is CASSFIAGGREQYF. In DNA form, the CDR3 reads TGTGCCAGCAGCTTTATCGCGGGGGGGCGAGAGCAGTACTTC.

The chain carries TRBV25-1 and TRBJ2-3, with D maybe TRBD1 (6 bases). The CDR3 has 15 amino acids. Germline CDR1 and CDR2: MGHDK and SYGVNS. V was clipped by 3 bases and J by 2 bases, with 12 bases between them. CDR3: CASSDTGTITDTQYF. The CDR3 bases are TGTGCCAGCAGTGACACAGGGACAATCACAGATACGCAGTATTTT. The variable domain in full, with the rest retrieved from reference TRBV25-1 and TRBJ2-3, is EADIYQTPRYLVIGTGKKITLECSQTMGHDKMYWYQQDPGMELHLIHYSYGVNSTEKGDLSSESTVSRIRTEHFPLTLESARPSHTSQYLCASSDTGTITDTQYFGPGTRLTVL.

V usage is TRBV7-5 and J usage is TRBJ2-1; the table's D call, TRBD2, has no DNA check behind it. TRBV7-5 is a recognized pseudogene. CDR3 size: 22 residues. CDR3 in amino acids: CVRSSQRVSGTSGGAVDNEQFF. CDR3 nucleotide sequence: TGTGTCAGAAGCTCCCAAAGGGTATCCGGGACTAGCGGGGGGGCCGTGGACAATGAGCAGTTCTTC.

The J gene is TRBJ2-1, the V gene TRBV5-1; D assignment may be TRBD1 or TRBD2 (6 bases each). Trimming removed 8 bases from V and 6 bases from J, with 18 bases in between. The germline V gene encodes CDR1 SGHRS and CDR2 YFSETQ. There are 14 residues in the CDR3. In DNA, the CDR3 is TGCGCCAGTCGTCCCCGGGGGCCCTCCAATGAGCAGTTCTTC. The encoded protein is CASRPRGPSNEQFF.

The chain combines TRBV4-1 with TRBJ2-7; 8 bases are shared with TRBD1. There are 15 residues in the CDR3. Trimming removed 1 base from V and 1 base from J; junction bases left unmatched: 3. The germline V gene encodes CDR1 MGHRA and CDR2 YSYEKL. This CDR3 is CASSQGQGSSYEQYF. In DNA, the CDR3 is TGCGCCAGCAGCCAAGGACAGGGGTCTTCCTACGAGCAGTACTTC.

The V call is TRBV5-1, the J call TRBJ2-1; 16 bases are shared with TRBD2. V trimming: 3 bases; J trimming: 4 bases; junction bases outside the gene matches: 10. Germline-derived CDR1 and CDR2 are SGHRS and YFSETQ. The CDR3 is 19 residues long. The CDR3 protein is CASSSSGTSGGEHYNEQFF. CDR3 DNA: TGCGCCAGCAGCTCGTCCGGGACTAGCGGGGGGGAGCATTACAATGAGCAGTTCTTC.

This chain uses TRBV18 with TRBJ1-1; D unresolved. V lost 6 bases and J lost 2, with 10 bases in between. This CDR3 contains 13 residues. The germline gives CDR1 KGHSH, CDR2 LQKENI. CDR3 nucleotides: TGTGCCAGCTCGTCTGACGGAAACACTGAAGCTTTCTTT. Its protein is CASSSDGNTEAFF.

This rearrangement joins TRBV6-5 to TRBJ2-2; D is possibly TRBD1 (5 bases). Germline CDR1 and CDR2: MNHEY and SVGAGI. The CDR3 runs 14 residues. Trimming cost V 10 bases and J 4 bases, with 16 bases left between them. The CDR3 DNA is TGTGCCACCCAAAGGGGCGTCGTCACCGGGGAGCTGTTTTTT. Protein product: CATQRGVVTGELFF.

The chain uses TRBV19 and TRBJ2-5; TRBD1 might be the D (6 bases). V shed 7 bases and J shed 1 base, with 16 bases lying between them. CDR3 length: 15 amino acids. The germline CDR1 and CDR2 sequences are LNHDA and SQIVND (reference sequence). This CDR3 is CASTTLQGSQETQYF. The CDR3 bases are TGTGCCAGTACCACCCTCCAGGGGAGCCAAGAGACCCAGTACTTC.

This clone appeared a single time. The rearrangement uses TRBV7-6 and TRBJ1-2; the D gene is possibly TRBD1 (6 bases). The CDR3 contains 17 residues. V shed 4 bases and J shed 8 bases, with 26 bases lying between them. Germline CDR1 SGHVS, CDR2 FNYEAQ. The CDR3 sequence: CASSSVRDTSKGGGYTF. The CDR3 DNA reads TGTGCCAGCAGCTCCGTCCGGGACACTTCGAAGGGGGGGGGCTACACCTTC.

The chain has TRBV6-5 and TRBJ1-1; 7 bases match TRBD1. This CDR3 comprises 13 residues. Germline V gene data show CDR1 as MNHEY and CDR2 as SVGAGI. With V trimmed by 7 bases and J by 10 bases, 12 bases remained unmatched. In DNA, the CDR3 is TGTGCCAGCATCCCGACAGAAAGGACAGGAGCTTTCTTT. It translates to CASIPTERTGAFF.

This clone has just one count. The J gene is TRBJ1-2, the V gene TRBV7-9; D may be TRBD1 (6 bases). V was pared by 6 bases and J by 0 bases, with 14 bases between. Per germline, CDR1 SEHNR and CDR2 FQNEAQ (reference sequence). This CDR3 spans 15 amino acids. CDR3: CASRSAGTPNYGYTF. CDR3 DNA: TGTGCCAGCAGATCCGCAGGGACACCTAACTATGGCTACACCTTC.

The chain is built from TRBV29-1 and TRBJ2-1, with D possibly being TRBD2 (5 bases). V was shortened by 7 bases and J by 4 bases, with 11 bases between the two germline ends. This CDR3 comprises 12 residues. The germline V gene encodes CDR1 SQVTM and CDR2 ANQGSEA. CDR3 sequence: CSAATGYNEQFF. In DNA form, the CDR3 reads TGCAGCGCCGCAACGGGATACAATGAGCAGTTCTTC.

In this sample, this clone turned up a few times. The chain is built from TRBV29-1 and TRBJ1-1, with D tentatively TRBD1 (5 bases). V was pared by 6 bases and J by 1 base, with 12 bases between. This CDR3 is 13 amino acids long. Germline loops: CDR1 SQVTM, CDR2 ANQGSEA. Written as DNA, the CDR3 is TGCAGCGTGAGGGGCGGTGGGAACACTGAAGCTTTCTTT. This sequence encodes CSVRGGGNTEAFF.

The genes are TRBV6-8 and TRBJ1-2; 9 bases match TRBD1. There are 15 residues in the CDR3. CDR1 and CDR2 from the germline V gene are MNHGY and SAAAGT. V was pared by 10 bases and J by 5 bases, with 14 bases of the junction left unmatched. The CDR3 is CATNHTGGRLYGYTF. The CDR3 DNA follows: TGTGCCACCAATCATACAGGGGGCCGACTATATGGCTACACCTTC.

This clone was observed a handful of times. The rearrangement uses TRBV6-7 and TRBJ1-6; a weak D match, TRBD1 (6 bases). TRBV6-7 is an ORF, with its function uncertain. CDR3 length equals 16 residues. The V gene lost 7 bases and the J gene lost 6 bases, with 19 bases spanning the gap. The DNA for the CDR3 is TGTGCCAGCACCCAGGCCACAGGGCCGCTTAATTCACCCCTCCACTTT. Translating gives CASTQATGPLNSPLHF.

The rearrangement joins TRBV30 to TRBJ2-7; a weak D match, TRBD2 (5 bases). Trimming pared 8 bases from V and 2 bases from J, leaving 16 bases between. The CDR3 spans 13 residues. Germline V gene sequence: CDR1 GTSNPN, CDR2 SVGIG (reference sequence). In DNA, the CDR3 is TGTGCCGGTAACCGGGGTTCCGCCTACGAGCAGTACTTC. Amino acid sequence: CAGNRGSAYEQYF. Together with reference TRBV30 and TRBJ2-7, the CDR3 gives the full variable domain: SQTIHQWPATLVQPVGSPLSLECTVEGTSNPNLYWYRQAAGRGLQLLFYSVGIGQISSEVPQNLSASRPQDRQFILSSKKLLLSDSGFYLCAGNRGSAYEQYFGPGTRLTVT.

This clone has a single count. V usage is TRBV4-1 and J usage is TRBJ1-4, with 9 nucleotides matching TRBD1. The length of the CDR3 is 15 residues. Germline loops: CDR1 MGHRA, CDR2 YSYEKL. The V and J ends lost 0 bases and 7 bases, in that order; junction bases with no gene match: 3. The CDR3 bases are TGCGCCAGCAGCCAAGAACAGGGGGCGCGTGAAAAACTGTTTTTT. Translated: CASSQEQGAREKLFF.

The chain is built from TRBV5-6 and TRBJ1-5; maybe TRBD1 (5 bases). This CDR3 is 14 amino acids long. V dropped 0 bases and J dropped 6 bases, with 10 bases sitting between them. The germline gives CDR1 SGHDT, CDR2 YYEEEE. The CDR3 region is CASSLATVFQPQHF. CDR3 DNA: TGTGCCAGCAGCTTGGCGACAGTGTTTCAGCCCCAGCATTTT. Full variable domain (outside the CDR3, taken from reference TRBV5-6 and TRBJ1-5): DAGVTQSPTHLIKTRGQQVTLRCSPKSGHDTVSWYQQALGQGPQFIFQYYEEEERQRGNFPDRFSGHQFPNYSSELNVNALLLGDSALYLCASSLATVFQPQHFGDGTRLSIL.

The chain joins TRBV28 to TRBJ1-3, with D maybe TRBD1 (6 bases). CDR1 and CDR2 from the germline V gene are MDHEN and SYDVKM. V dropped 5 bases and J dropped 0 bases, with 17 bases sitting between them. The length of the CDR3 is 17 residues. CDR3 in amino acids: CASSKLYRAVSGNTIYF. Written as DNA, the CDR3 is TGTGCCAGCAGTAAATTATACAGGGCGGTCTCTGGAAACACCATATATTTT.

The chain carries TRBV6-5 and TRBJ1-2, with 11 bases aligning to TRBD1. The CDR3 runs 14 residues. V lost 5 bases to trimming and J lost 9 bases; unmatched junction nucleotides: 8. The V gene's germline CDR1 is MNHEY and CDR2 SVGAGI. CDR3 region: CASSPIGTGGSYTF. In DNA form, the CDR3 reads TGTGCCAGCAGTCCCATCGGGACAGGGGGAAGCTACACCTTC.

The rearrangement uses TRBV7-8 and TRBJ1-5; D is ambiguous. The CDR3 loop spans 14 amino acids. Germline CDR1 reads SGHVS; CDR2 reads FQNEAQ. V dropped 5 bases and J dropped 4 bases, with 12 bases sitting between them. The CDR3 coding sequence is TGTGCCAGCAGCCCTCGCATTGTAAATCAGCCCCAGCATTTT. Residues: CASSPRIVNQPQHF.

V usage is TRBV28 and J usage is TRBJ2-1; 9 bases fit TRBD2. V lost 1 base to trimming and J lost 4 bases; unmatched junction nucleotides: 5. The CDR3 is 16 amino acids. Germline V lookup: CDR1 MDHEN, CDR2 SYDVKM. Here the CDR3 reads CASSLSGGGVYNEQFF. The CDR3 DNA follows: TGTGCCAGCAGTTTATCGGGCGGGGGGGTATACAATGAGCAGTTCTTC.

The chain uses TRBV18 and TRBJ2-6; D remains unclear. The V end lost 2 bases, the J end lost 4 bases, and 12 bases lay between the germline ends. The CDR3 covers 16 residues. From germline, CDR1 is KGHSH and CDR2 LQKENI. The chain's CDR3 is CASSPYTRSGANVLTF. The CDR3 DNA reads TGTGCCAGCTCACCATATACAAGATCCGGGGCCAACGTCCTGACTTTC.